This is a list of T cell receptor beta chains from one sample in a study of T cells in Graves' hyperthyroidism and ophthalmopathy. TCRdb independently ran MiXCR on the multiplex PCR reads; one entry per CDR3 protein. The table includes hundreds of thousands of distinct CDR3 sequences, about 15% detected once. The sample taken for sequencing was blood. The source is a man aged 18-30 years with Graves' ophthalmopathy. CDR3s include the opening cysteine and the closing phenylalanine or tryptophan. The order of the fields is V gene, D gene, clone size, CDR3 length, J gene, CDR3 protein, CDR3 DNA. The D gene is left open where the match is weak. Rows may omit the clone size; those that give it use once, few, many or a size class.

V: TRBV18
D: NA
size: few
length: 17
J: TRBJ2-3
CDR3: CASSPYYAGESTDTQYF
DNA: TGTGCCAGCTCACCATATTATGCAGGGGAGAGCACAGATACGCAGTATTTT

V: TRBV6-6
D: NA
size: few
length: 12
J: TRBJ2-7
CDR3: CASSYGGAGQYF
DNA: TGTGCCAGCAGTTACGGCGGGGCGGGGCAGTACTTC

V: TRBV10-3
D: TRBD2
size: NA
length: 17
J: TRBJ2-5
CDR3: CAISERAGTSGSQTQYF
DNA: TGTGCCATCAGTGAAAGGGCTGGGACTAGCGGGAGTCAGACCCAGTACTTC

V: TRBV29-1
D: NA
size: many
length: 13
J: TRBJ1-2
CDR3: CSVDGHGNYGYTF
DNA: TGCAGCGTTGATGGACACGGAAACTATGGCTACACCTTC

V: TRBV5-1
D: NA
size: few
length: 17
J: TRBJ2-6
CDR3: CASSAQGTFSGANVLTF
DNA: TGCGCCAGCAGTGCACAGGGTACATTCTCTGGGGCCAACGTCCTGACTTTC

V: TRBV12-3/TRBV12-4
D: TRBD1
size: many
length: 15
J: TRBJ1-5
CDR3: CASSLPGQGNQPQHF
DNA: TGTGCCAGCAGTTTACCGGGACAGGGGAATCAGCCCCAGCATTTT

V: TRBV2
D: NA
size: many
length: 14
J: TRBJ1-5
CDR3: CASNRGGSNQPQHF
DNA: TGTGCCAGCAATCGTGGGGGTAGCAATCAGCCCCAGCATTTT

V: TRBV4-1
D: NA
size: NA
length: 16
J: TRBJ1-6
CDR3: CASSLVRGWENSPLHF
DNA: TGCGCCAGCAGCCTGGTGCGGGGGTGGGAGAATTCACCCCTCCACTTT

V: TRBV27
D: NA
size: many
length: 15
J: TRBJ1-2
CDR3: CASSSQGQSLYGYTF
DNA: TGTGCCAGCAGTTCCCAAGGACAGTCACTTTATGGCTACACCTTC

V: TRBV18
D: TRBD1
size: few
length: 18
J: TRBJ2-7
CDR3: CASSRTRQGAARSYEQYF
DNA: TGTGCCAGCTCGAGGACAAGACAGGGGGCAGCCCGCTCCTACGAGCAGTACTTC

V: TRBV20-1
D: NA
size: NA
length: 14
J: TRBJ2-7
CDR3: CSARDLAHSYEQYF
DNA: TGCAGTGCTAGAGATCTGGCACACTCCTACGAGCAGTACTTC

V: TRBV12-3/TRBV12-4
D: TRBD2
size: many
length: 19
J: TRBJ2-7
CDR3: CASSLRAAGGPLGGYEQYF
DNA: TGTGCCAGCAGTTTACGTGCCGCGGGGGGCCCCCTCGGAGGATACGAGCAGTACTTC

V: TRBV29-1
D: TRBD1
size: NA
length: 13
J: TRBJ1-1
CDR3: CSVTGQGVTEAFF
DNA: TGCAGCGTCACCGGACAGGGGGTAACTGAAGCTTTCTTT

V: TRBV6-2/TRBV6-3
D: TRBD2
size: many
length: 13
J: TRBJ2-1
CDR3: CASRLAGGVEQFF
DNA: TGTGCCAGCAGGCTAGCGGGAGGGGTTGAGCAGTTCTTC

V: TRBV6-1
D: NA
size: many
length: 12
J: TRBJ2-3
CDR3: CASRTLTDTQYF
DNA: TGTGCCAGCAGGACTCTCACAGATACGCAGTATTTT

V: TRBV7-9
D: TRBD1
size: many
length: 15
J: TRBJ2-2
CDR3: CASSSRDRDTGELFF
DNA: TGTGCCAGCAGCTCGCGGGACAGGGATACCGGGGAGCTGTTTTTT

V: TRBV19
D: NA
size: NA
length: 14
J: TRBJ2-5
CDR3: CASSIAGIGETQYF
DNA: TGTGCCAGTAGTATTGCAGGCATAGGGGAGACCCAGTACTTC

V: TRBV7-9
D: NA
size: many
length: 14
J: TRBJ2-3
CDR3: CASRGGAGRDTQYF
DNA: TGTGCCAGCAGAGGGGGGGCGGGGAGAGATACGCAGTATTTT

V: TRBV4-1
D: NA
size: few
length: 15
J: TRBJ1-1
CDR3: CASSHNSGLNTEAFF
DNA: TGCGCCAGCAGCCATAACTCAGGGTTGAACACTGAAGCTTTCTTT

V: TRBV6-7
D: NA
size: many
length: 16
J: TRBJ2-1
CDR3: CASSYSNGVSYNEQFF
DNA: TGTGCCAGCAGTTACTCGAATGGAGTTTCCTACAATGAGCAGTTCTTC

V: TRBV5-1
D: NA
size: NA
length: 14
J: TRBJ2-7
CDR3: CAGSPGTGSYEQYF
DNA: TGCGCCGGCAGTCCCGGGACTGGATCCTACGAGCAGTACTTC

V: TRBV30
D: NA
size: many
length: 12
J: TRBJ1-1
CDR3: CAWSLANTEAFF
DNA: TGTGCCTGGAGTCTGGCGAACACTGAAGCTTTCTTT

V: TRBV19
D: NA
size: NA
length: 16
J: TRBJ1-1
CDR3: CASSIGQGTWNTEALF
DNA: TGTGCCAGTAGTATAGGGCAGGGAACGTGGAACACTGAAGCTCTCTTT

V: TRBV24-1
D: TRBD1
size: many
length: 15
J: TRBJ1-2
CDR3: CATSGKTGDFYGYTF
DNA: TGTGCCACCAGTGGCAAGACAGGGGATTTCTATGGCTACACCTTC

V: TRBV15
D: NA
size: many
length: 12
J: TRBJ1-1
CDR3: CATSSVHTQAFF
DNA: TGTGCCACCAGCAGTGTTCACACTCAAGCTTTCTTT

V: TRBV12-3/TRBV12-4
D: NA
size: many
length: 13
J: TRBJ1-1
CDR3: CASSLVQNTEAFF
DNA: TGTGCCAGCAGTTTAGTACAGAACACTGAAGCTTTCTTT

V: TRBV20-1
D: NA
size: many
length: 13
J: TRBJ2-5
CDR3: CSARDRTLETQYF
DNA: TGCAGTGCTAGAGATCGAACTCTGGAGACCCAGTACTTC

V: TRBV29-1
D: NA
size: few
length: 13
J: TRBJ2-6
CDR3: CSVEEPWANVLTF
DNA: TGCAGCGTTGAAGAGCCCTGGGCCAACGTCCTGACTTTC